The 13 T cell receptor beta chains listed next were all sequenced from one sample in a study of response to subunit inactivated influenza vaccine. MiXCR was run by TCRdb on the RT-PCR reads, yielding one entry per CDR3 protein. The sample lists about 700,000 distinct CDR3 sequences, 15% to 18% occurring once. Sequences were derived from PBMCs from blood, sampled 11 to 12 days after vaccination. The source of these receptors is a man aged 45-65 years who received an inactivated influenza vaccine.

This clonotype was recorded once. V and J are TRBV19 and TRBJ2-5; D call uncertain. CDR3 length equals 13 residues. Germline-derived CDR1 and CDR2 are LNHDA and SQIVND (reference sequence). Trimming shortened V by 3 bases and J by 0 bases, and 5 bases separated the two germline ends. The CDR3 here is CASSIAYQETQYF. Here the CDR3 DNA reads TGTGCCAGTAGTATCGCGTACCAAGAGACCCAGTACTTC.

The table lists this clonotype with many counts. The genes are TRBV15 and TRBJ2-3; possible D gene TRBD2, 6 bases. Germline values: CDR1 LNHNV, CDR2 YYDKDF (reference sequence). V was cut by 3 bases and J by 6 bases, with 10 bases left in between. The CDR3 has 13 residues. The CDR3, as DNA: TGTGCCACCAGCAGGGCCCGGGGGGATACGCAGTATTTT. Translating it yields CATSRARGDTQYF.

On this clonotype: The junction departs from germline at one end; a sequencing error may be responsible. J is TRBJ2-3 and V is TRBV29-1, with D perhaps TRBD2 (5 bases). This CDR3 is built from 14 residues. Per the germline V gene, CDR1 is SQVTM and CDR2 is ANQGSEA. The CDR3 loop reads CSVAPATITNTQYF. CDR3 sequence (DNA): TGCAGCGTTGCTCCGGCGACTATCACAAATACGCAGTATTTT.

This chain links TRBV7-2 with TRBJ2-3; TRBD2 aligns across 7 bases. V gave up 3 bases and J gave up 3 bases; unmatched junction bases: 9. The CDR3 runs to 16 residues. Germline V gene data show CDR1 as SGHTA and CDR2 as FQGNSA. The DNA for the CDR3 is TGTGCCAGCAGCTTGGCGGCATCGCGGGGGACAGATACGCAGTATTTT. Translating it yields CASSLAASRGTDTQYF.

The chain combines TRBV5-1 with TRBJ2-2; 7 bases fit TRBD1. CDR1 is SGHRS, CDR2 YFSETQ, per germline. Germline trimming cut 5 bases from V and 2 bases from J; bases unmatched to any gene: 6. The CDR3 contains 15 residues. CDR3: CASRRTGRNTGELFF. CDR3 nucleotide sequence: TGCGCCAGCAGAAGGACAGGCCGCAACACCGGGGAGCTGTTTTTT.

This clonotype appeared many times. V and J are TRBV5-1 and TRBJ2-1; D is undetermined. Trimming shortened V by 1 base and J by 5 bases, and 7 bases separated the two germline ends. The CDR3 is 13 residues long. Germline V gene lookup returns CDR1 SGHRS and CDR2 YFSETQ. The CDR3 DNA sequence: TGCGCCAGCAGCTTGAACCAAAACAATGAGCAGTTCTTC. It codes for CASSLNQNNEQFF.

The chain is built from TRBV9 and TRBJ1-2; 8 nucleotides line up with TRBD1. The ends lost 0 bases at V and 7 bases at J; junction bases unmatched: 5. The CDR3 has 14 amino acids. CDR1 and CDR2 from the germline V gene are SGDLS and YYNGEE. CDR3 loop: CASSVGQGAGGYTF. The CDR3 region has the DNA TGTGCCAGCAGCGTAGGGCAGGGGGCTGGTGGCTACACCTTC.

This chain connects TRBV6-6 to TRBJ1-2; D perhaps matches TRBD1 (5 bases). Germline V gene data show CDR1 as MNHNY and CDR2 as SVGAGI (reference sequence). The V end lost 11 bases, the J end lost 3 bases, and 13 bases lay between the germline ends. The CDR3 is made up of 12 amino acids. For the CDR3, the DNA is TGTGCCGGTTCGGGGGGGTACTATGGCTACACCTTC. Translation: CAGSGGYYGYTF.

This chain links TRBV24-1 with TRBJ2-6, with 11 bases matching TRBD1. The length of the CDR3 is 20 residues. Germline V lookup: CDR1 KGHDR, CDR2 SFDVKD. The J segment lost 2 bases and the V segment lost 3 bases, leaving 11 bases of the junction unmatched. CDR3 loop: CATSDPRRTGGETGANVLTF. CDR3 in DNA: TGTGCCACCAGTGATCCTAGACGGACAGGGGGCGAGACTGGGGCCAACGTCCTGACTTTC.

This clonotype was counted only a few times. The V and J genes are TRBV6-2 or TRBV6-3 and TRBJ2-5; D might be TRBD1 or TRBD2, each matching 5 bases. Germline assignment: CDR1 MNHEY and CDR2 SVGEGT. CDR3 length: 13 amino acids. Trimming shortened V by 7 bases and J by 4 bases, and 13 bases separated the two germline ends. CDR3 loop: CASNRDAGETQYF. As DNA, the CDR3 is TGTGCCAGCAACCGGGACGCAGGAGAGACCCAGTACTTC.

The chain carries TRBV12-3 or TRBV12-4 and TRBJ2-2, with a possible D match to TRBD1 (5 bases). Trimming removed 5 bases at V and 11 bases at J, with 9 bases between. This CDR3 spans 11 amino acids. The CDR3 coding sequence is TGTGCCAGCAGTACAGGTCACGAGCTGTTTTTT. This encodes CASSTGHELFF.

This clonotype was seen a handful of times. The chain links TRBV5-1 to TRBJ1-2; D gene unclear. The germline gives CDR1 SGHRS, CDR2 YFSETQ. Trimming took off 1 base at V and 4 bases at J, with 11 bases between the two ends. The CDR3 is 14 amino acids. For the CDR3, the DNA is TGCGCCAGCAGCTTGACAACGGCATCCTATGGCTACACCTTC. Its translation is CASSLTTASYGYTF.

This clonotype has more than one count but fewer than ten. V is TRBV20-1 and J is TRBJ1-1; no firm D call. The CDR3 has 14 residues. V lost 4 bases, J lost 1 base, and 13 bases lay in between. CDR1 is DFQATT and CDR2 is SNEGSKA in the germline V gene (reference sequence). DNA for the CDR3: TGCAGTGCTAACCCCGAAGGTAGGAACACTGAAGCTTTCTTT. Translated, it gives CSANPEGRNTEAFF.